This T cell receptor beta chain comes out of a study of beta chain features in type 1 diabetes (dated 2018 in TCRdb). About the investigation overall: Mean age, gender distribution, total cell number and subset yield did not differ between patients and healthy donors. Across all samples, some 99 million sorted cells were examined, and cell number per subset correlated strongly with RNA yield. The study compared the TCRB repertoires of sorted circulating CD4+ T cell subsets in recently diagnosed type 1 diabetes patients with those in matched healthy donors. Regulatory and stem cell-like memory subsets were isolated from only 8 patients and roughly 8 healthy donors, whereas naive and central memory subsets came from all 30 or so donors.

The entire isolated RNA was reverse transcribed using the High Capacity cDNA Reverse Transcription Kit, and thus expressed TCRB transcripts were sequenced. Naive, central memory and regulatory T cell samples underwent deep immunoSEQ sequencing, averaging around 4 million total reads per sample. Sorted cells were lysed in RLT buffer and RNA was extracted with DNase-treated RNeasy Micro or Mini kits, depending on cell number. To prevent cross-contamination, each cell subset was processed individually, whereas patient and healthy donor samples were processed jointly. TCRB sequences were amplified from cDNA with the immunoSEQ multiplex PCR, producing 87-bp fragments spanning the CDR3 region. Sequencing of the amplicons was done on the Illumina HiSeq platform. As for the authors' bioinformatics: Synthetic template baselines were used to correct PCR bias computationally, reads within Hamming distance 2 were collapsed together, and singletons that could not be merged were discarded. Reads were aligned against IMGT to assign V, D and J genes, CDR3 length and insertions or deletions at six rearrangement sites. Within each subset, clonotype counts were normalized to the number of sorted cells before true diversity and Gini coefficients were calculated with the tcR R package. Repertoire sharing was quantified using the overlap coefficient calculated on TCRB nucleotide sequences. Out-of-frame TCRB sequences from naive cells were analyzed as a proxy for the pre-selection repertoire. The table was pulled from immuneACCESS by TCRdb, which kept in-frame rearrangements only. Such tables lose some clones; where checked, under half of the loss comes from unresolved V genes, and the rest has no known cause. V and J calls and clone size are copied from that table; D and trimming were computed from the DNA. For this sample there are 250,000 or so clones; 11% to 15% appear just once. Roughly 0.02% of the sample goes to the ten largest clones.

Each donor gave one peripheral blood draw, averaging roughly 120 mL, which was collected into heparinised tubes. Using a panel that included CD45RO, CCR7, CD25, CD127, CD95 and CD27, naive, central memory, regulatory and stem cell-like memory CD4+ T cells were sorted on a BD FACSAria II. All sorted populations exceeded 98% purity. PBMCs were separated immediately by Lymphoprep density gradient centrifugation and were stained directly, without being cultured. So that batch effects would be minimized, each experiment stained and sorted samples in pairs, pairing one healthy donor with one patient. CDR1 is given as LNHDA and CDR2 as SQIVND, both from the germline V gene (reference sequence). After removal of 4 bases from V and 5 bases from J, the junction retains 10 bases not matched to a gene. Spanning cysteine to phenylalanine, the CDR3 consists of 15 amino acids. Of all the DNA, just the CDR3 is kept, 45 bases in frame from base 1.

Overall study results and their limits: Shorter templates might have been favored by PCR, but patient and control samples were amplified and corrected together, so both groups would have been affected equally by any skew. In all four CD4+ subsets, TCRB CDR3 length was moderately but significantly shorter in type 1 diabetes patients. Fewer insertions and more nucleotide deletions at VDJ recombination sites were observed in patients with type 1 diabetes, implying thymic rearrangement abnormalities. Because cDNA was sequenced instead of genomic DNA, activated cells with high expression could be over-represented, although the groups did not differ in activation or CD3 levels. Naive, central memory and regulatory TCRB repertoires appeared more similar among patients than among healthy donors. HLA sub-analyses involved small numbers of individuals, so any influence of HLA type on TCRB rearrangement remained unresolved.

About this clone: Its antigen remains undetermined. One base away there is no much larger clone; base qualities are not given.

The sequenced sample consisted of naive CD4+ T cells from blood. The sample's cell subset or site label, decoded: true naive CD4+ T cells. This sequence originates from a man aged 30-40 years with type 1 diabetes. The chain employs TRBV19 and TRBJ2-5, and 7 bases in between align with TRBD1. CDR3 reads: CASSTRGQDGETQYF. The bases are TGTGCCAGTAGTACCCGAGGACAGGATGGGGAGACCCAGTACTTC.